These T cell receptor beta chains were read from a single sample in a study of blood T cell repertoires in COVID-19. The assay was immunoSEQ multiplex PCR, and TCRdb's table has in-frame clones only and misses some. The sample has 150,000 to 250,000 clones, roughly 77% seen once. Sequencing was carried out using peripheral blood. The origin of the receptors is a woman in her thirties or forties with COVID-19, enrolled during active disease. The CDR3 runs from the conserved cysteine through the conserved F or W. D genes are given only for firm matches. The size entry is marked missing in some rows and otherwise reads once, few, many or a size class.

>.|once|TRBV9|TRBJ1-5
TGTGCCAGCGCCCCAGATATGAGCAATCAGCCCCAGCATTTT
CASAPDMSNQPQHF
>.|.|TRBV3-1/TRBV3-2|TRBJ2-7
TGTGCCAGCAGCCCAAGCCTCGGTTACGAGCAGTACTTC
CASSPSLGYEQYF
>TRBD2|.|TRBV10-3|TRBJ2-7
TGTGCCATCAGTGAGTCCGGCGGGAGTAACGAGCAGTACTTC
CAISESGGSNEQYF
>TRBD1|.|TRBV2|TRBJ2-5
TGTGCCAGCAGTGAACGACGGGACAGTATAGAGACCCAGTACTTC
CASSERRDSIETQYF
>TRBD2|few|TRBV19|TRBJ2-1
TGTGCCAGTAGTACCTCACTAGCGGGAGATTTTAACAATGAGCAGTTCTTC
CASSTSLAGDFNNEQFF
>.|.|TRBV5-1|TRBJ1-2
TGCGCCAGCAGCTTGGGGCAGGGGATCGGCTACACCTTC
CASSLGQGIGYTF
>.|.|TRBV3-1/TRBV3-2|TRBJ1-1
TGTGCCAGCAGCCAAGTTCCGGGGACTGAAGCTTTCTTT
CASSQVPGTEAFF
>.|.|TRBV4-2|TRBJ1-3
TGTGCCAGCAGCCAAGACCCCAGGCCCTCTGGAAACACCATATATTTT
CASSQDPRPSGNTIYF
>.|.|TRBV5-4|TRBJ2-5
TGTGCCAGCAGCTTGGATCCTACGGGGGAGACCCAGTACTTC
CASSLDPTGETQYF
>.|.|TRBV2|TRBJ2-1
TGTGCCAGCAGTAGGACACACTATTTCTTC
CASSRTHYFF
>.|once|TRBV7-2|TRBJ1-1
TGTGCCAGCAGCTTAGAACAGAACACTGAAGCTTTCTTT
CASSLEQNTEAFF
>.|.|TRBV4-3|TRBJ2-3
TGCGCCAGCAGCCAACTAGCGTTTGGCGCAGATACGCAGTATTTT
CASSQLAFGADTQYF
>TRBD2|few|TRBV25-1|TRBJ2-7
TGTGCCAGCCTGGGGACTAGCGGGAACCCGACCTACGAGCAGTACTTC
CASLGTSGNPTYEQYF
>.|.|TRBV19|TRBJ1-1
TGTGCCGCCGGTCCACGGGGAAAGAACACTGAAGCTTTCTTT
CAAGPRGKNTEAFF
>TRBD1|.|TRBV6-5|TRBJ2-7
TGTGCCAGCAGCCTAAGACAGGGGTTTTACGAGCAGTACTTC
CASSLRQGFYEQYF
>.|.|TRBV6-2/TRBV6-3|TRBJ2-1
TGTGCCAGCAGTTACGAGGTAGTTCTTTATCATGAGCAGTTCTTC
CASSYEVVLYHEQFF
>TRBD2|.|TRBV5-1|TRBJ2-3
TGCGCCAGCAGCTCTATAGCGGGAGGGAGCACAGATACGCAGTATTTT
CASSSIAGGSTDTQYF
>TRBD1|.|TRBV7-3|TRBJ2-6
TGTGCCAGCAGCTTACGACTGGGGACAGGGGGCGCTGAGGTCCTGACTTTC
CASSLRLGTGGAEVLTF
>TRBD1|.|TRBV27|TRBJ1-2
TGTGCCAGCAGTCCGGGACAGGGGATCTATGGCTACACCTTC
CASSPGQGIYGYTF
>.|.|TRBV9|TRBJ2-4
TGTGCCAGCAGCCTGGTAGGGGAAGGGGCCCAAAACATTCAGTACTTC
CASSLVGEGAQNIQYF
>TRBD1|.|TRBV25-1|TRBJ2-2
TGTGCCAGCCGACGAGACAGGGGGAACACCGGGGAGCTGTTTTTT
CASRRDRGNTGELFF
>.|few|TRBV19|TRBJ2-1
TGTGCCAGTAGTTCGGGACTCCACAATGAGCAGTTCTTC
CASSSGLHNEQFF
>TRBD1|.|TRBV5-1|TRBJ2-5
TGCGCCAGCAGCCCTAATACAGGGGGTGAGACCCAGTACTTC
CASSPNTGGETQYF
>TRBD1|once|TRBV6-1|TRBJ2-7
TGTGCCAGCAGTGACCCGGGACAGGGGGGATACGAGCAGTACTTC
CASSDPGQGGYEQYF
>.|.|TRBV11-2|TRBJ2-2
TGTGCCAGCATCGGGCTCCGGGGCACCGGGGAGCTGTTTTTT
CASIGLRGTGELFF
>TRBD1|.|TRBV6-5|TRBJ1-5
TGTGCCAGCAGTCCAGGGACAGGGTCTCCGCCCCAGCATTTT
CASSPGTGSPPQHF
>TRBD2|.|TRBV29-1|TRBJ2-1
TGCAGCGTTGATCCCTCTAGCGGGAGTTACAATGAGCAGTTCTTC
CSVDPSSGSYNEQFF
>.|.|TRBV10-3|TRBJ1-1
TGTGCCATCAGTGATTTGGGTAAGGACTACACTGAAGCTTTCTTT
CAISDLGKDYTEAFF
>TRBD2|.|TRBV7-3|TRBJ2-2
TGTGCCAGCAGCTTAGTCCCTCGGCGCGGGGGGGGCACCGGGGAGCTGTTTTTT
CASSLVPRRGGGTGELFF
>.|.|TRBV27|TRBJ2-3
TGTGCCAGCAGGCTTGTATCGGGGATCACAGATACGCAGTATTTT
CASRLVSGITDTQYF
>.|.|TRBV12-3/TRBV12-4|TRBJ2-7
TGTGCCAGCAGCTCGGGGACACTTCTTCGGTACTTC
CASSSGTLLRYF
>TRBD2|.|TRBV20-1|TRBJ2-5
TGCAGTGCTAGTTACCAGCGGGAGCGATTAGAGACCCAGTACTTC
CSASYQRERLETQYF
>.|.|TRBV11-3|TRBJ1-1
TGTGCCAGCAGCCGAGGAGGGACGGCAGAACCTCAAGCTTTCTTT
CASSRGGTAEPQAFF
>.|.|TRBV5-1|TRBJ2-5
TGCGCCAGCAGCTCGCGAGGTGTGCAAGAGACCCAGTACTTC
CASSSRGVQETQYF
>.|.|TRBV12-3/TRBV12-4|TRBJ2-1
TGTGCCAGCAGTTTAAAGGAGGAGCAGTTCTTC
CASSLKEEQFF
>TRBD1|.|TRBV5-6|TRBJ2-1
TGTGCCAGCAGCTTGGCAGGGGGCACCTACAATGAGCAGTTCTTC
CASSLAGGTYNEQFF
>.|.|TRBV5-6|TRBJ2-7
TGTGCCAGCCAAACGAGGGGACTCATGGAGGAGCAGTACTTC
CASQTRGLMEEQYF
>TRBD1|once|TRBV5-1|TRBJ1-5
TGCGCCAGCAGCCCCTTACCCGGGACAGGGGTGGCTCAGCCCCAGCATTTT
CASSPLPGTGVAQPQHF
>.|.|TRBV7-2|TRBJ1-1
TGTGCCAGCAGCCAAGGACTTCTGAACACTGAAGCTTTCTTT
CASSQGLLNTEAFF
>TRBD2|.|TRBV7-2|TRBJ2-2
TGTGCCAGCAGCCCCTCAGCGGGGGAGACAACCGGGGAGCTGTTTTTT
CASSPSAGETTGELFF
>.|.|TRBV28|TRBJ2-1
TGTGCCAGCAGTTTATTCACGACTAGGGATGAGCAGTTCTTC
CASSLFTTRDEQFF
>.|many|TRBV30|TRBJ2-1
TGTGCCTGGAGTCAAGGACGGATGGGGCACAATGAGCAGTTCTTC
CAWSQGRMGHNEQFF